This entry is about one T cell receptor (beta chain). Arm-PCR with iRepertoire HTBI primers amplified the CDR3 regions for these TCR beta libraries. A single record per CDR3 protein comes from TCRdb applying MiXCR to the multiplex PCR reads. This sample has about 220,000 distinct CDR3 sequences, with approximately 16% found just once. The record originates from a study of regulatory T cells in long-lasting Graves disease. Background on the study: Patients with new Graves' disease had used antithyroid drugs below 3 months.

Indicated time point: newly diagnosed GD, antithyroid drugs for less than 3 months. Preparation of the TCR library used RNA extracted from PBMCs. The TCR was taken from a female donor with Graves disease. Sequencing was performed on peripheral blood mononuclear cells (PBMCs), taken at new diagnosis, from a patient treated with antithyroid drugs.

CDR3 loop: CASSHGRDYNEQFF. Here the CDR3 DNA reads TGTGCCAGCAGCCACGGGAGGGACTACAATGAGCAGTTCTTC. This chain links TRBV4-2 with TRBJ2-1; 8 nucleotides agree with TRBD2. The J segment lost 3 bases and the V segment lost 3 bases, leaving 1 base of the junction unmatched. This CDR3 is built from 14 residues. Germline V CDR1 and CDR2: LGHNA, YNFKEQ.